Listed below are T cell receptor beta chains from one sample, sequenced in a study of Ad26.COV2.S vaccination and SARS-CoV-2 variants. Assay used: immunoSEQ multiplex PCR; TCRdb lists only in-frame clones, some missing. This repertoire shows about 410,000 clones, 92% found once; its top ten account for about 1.6%. The specimen comprised peripheral blood, sampled in a trial of Ad26.COV2.S vaccine versus placebo. All receptors derive from a person aged 18-65 years who received the Ad26.COV2.S COVID-19 vaccine or a placebo. Each CDR3 is given with its conserved first and last residue. The order of the fields is clone size, V gene, J gene, D gene, CDR3 DNA, CDR3 protein. A D gene is named only where the DNA matches it firmly. Clone size is given for some rows only: seen once, a few or many times, or a class if the clone is expanded.

NA	TRBV6-4	TRBJ2-1	TRBD1	TGTGCCAGCAGTGAGGGGACAGATTACAATGAGCAGTTCTTC	CASSEGTDYNEQFF
NA	TRBV27	TRBJ2-1	TRBD2	TGTGCCAGCAGTCATAGCGGGGCGACCTACAATGAGCAGTTCTTC	CASSHSGATYNEQFF
NA	TRBV28	TRBJ2-7	NA	TGTGCCAGCAGTTTCGTCCTTATTTCCTACGAGCAGTACTTC	CASSFVLISYEQYF
NA	TRBV3-1/TRBV3-2	TRBJ2-3	NA	TGTGCCAGCAGCCAAGGCTGGGTGTCTAGCAAGCAGTATTTT	CASSQGWVSSKQYF
NA	TRBV6-5	TRBJ2-1	NA	TGTGCCAGCAGTTACTTCCTAAATGCAGATGAGCAGTTCTTC	CASSYFLNADEQFF
NA	TRBV7-9	TRBJ1-3	NA	TGTGCCAGCAGCGAAACCAGGTTACTCTCTGGAAACACCATATATTTT	CASSETRLLSGNTIYF
once	TRBV25-1	TRBJ1-2	TRBD1	TGTGCCAGCAGTGAATCCCGGACAGGTTGGCCCCCTAACTATGGCTACACCTTC	CASSESRTGWPPNYGYTF
NA	TRBV7-9	TRBJ1-5	NA	TGTGCCAGCAGCTTACGAACTCCAAGGGATAATCAGCCCCAGCATTTT	CASSLRTPRDNQPQHF
NA	TRBV19	TRBJ1-2	TRBD1	TGTGCCAGTAGTATCGGGACAGGGGGCCTAGGCTACACCTTC	CASSIGTGGLGYTF
once	TRBV9	TRBJ1-1	NA	TGTGCCAGCAGCTCAACGTGGGGGGTCGGTACTGAAGCTTTCTTT	CASSSTWGVGTEAFF
NA	TRBV19	TRBJ1-2	NA	TGTGCCAGTAGTATACCCAGGACTGAGACCGGCTACACCTTC	CASSIPRTETGYTF
NA	TRBV18	TRBJ2-7	NA	TGTGCCAGCTCACCACCGAGTGCGGGGGCGTACGAGCAGTACTTC	CASSPPSAGAYEQYF
NA	TRBV18	TRBJ1-5	TRBD1	TGTGCCAGCTCACCGGGACAGGGTGGCAATCAGCCCCAGCATTTT	CASSPGQGGNQPQHF
NA	TRBV7-9	TRBJ2-5	TRBD2	TGTGCCAGCAGCTCCCCGACTAGCAGGGAGACCCAGTACTTC	CASSSPTSRETQYF
NA	TRBV28	TRBJ2-3	NA	TGTGCCAGCAGCCCCGTCAAAGGGCGCGGCACAGATACGCAGTATTTT	CASSPVKGRGTDTQYF
NA	TRBV6-9	TRBJ2-5	TRBD1	TGTGCCAGCAGCGGACGGACAGGGGGTTTCCAAGAGACCCAGTACTTC	CASSGRTGGFQETQYF
NA	TRBV19	TRBJ1-2	TRBD1	TGTGCCAGTAGGATCGGACAGGGGTCAGGCTATGGCTACACCTTC	CASRIGQGSGYGYTF
NA	TRBV7-9	TRBJ2-5	NA	TGTGCCAGCAGCCAGCAACCCCTTGCGGGGGCCAAAGAGACCCAGTACTTC	CASSQQPLAGAKETQYF
NA	TRBV7-9	TRBJ2-2	TRBD1	TGTGCCAGCAGCTTCCCACATTCGGGACAGGGATGGACCGGGGAGCTGTTTTTT	CASSFPHSGQGWTGELFF
NA	TRBV7-2	TRBJ2-2	NA	TGTGCCAGCAGCTTACAGGGGGGGAGAAACACCGGGGAGCTGTTTTTT	CASSLQGGRNTGELFF
NA	TRBV5-1	TRBJ2-3	NA	TGCGCCACAACAGGGAATACAGGGACAGATACGCAGTATTTT	CATTGNTGTDTQYF
NA	TRBV6-1	TRBJ2-5	NA	TGTGCCAGCAGTGAAGTTGCGGGGTCGTACCAAGAGACCCAGTACTTC	CASSEVAGSYQETQYF
NA	TRBV19	TRBJ1-4	NA	TGTGCCAGTAGAGGCAATCCGGCGGAAAAACTGTTTTTT	CASRGNPAEKLFF
NA	TRBV25-1	TRBJ1-3	NA	TGTGCCAGCAGTAAGGGGTCGGGTGGAAACACCATATATTTT	CASSKGSGGNTIYF